The rows below give T cell receptor beta chains drawn from one sample of a study of blood T cell repertoires in COVID-19. Here immunoSEQ multiplex PCR was the method, and the copy in TCRdb shows in-frame clones only, minus some. The sample includes hundreds of thousands of clones, about 87% seen only once; the top ten take 8.9%. The sample taken for sequencing was PBMCs or T cells enriched from blood (not recorded which). All receptors derive from a woman aged 18 to 35 who had recovered from COVID-19. CDR3s include the opening cysteine and the closing phenylalanine or tryptophan. The D gene is left open where the match is weak. Some rows mark clone size as missing; the rest say once, few, many or name a class of expanded clone.

TRBV5-4	TRBJ1-1	NA	TRBD1	TGTGCCAGCAGCTTGGCCCTTGGGACAGCCGAAGCTTTCTTT	CASSLALGTAEAFF
TRBV6-1	TRBJ2-7	NA	NA	TGTGCCAGCAGCCAGACACGCTACGAGCAGTACTTC	CASSQTRYEQYF
TRBV6-5	TRBJ1-2	NA	TRBD1	TGTGCCAGCACCCGGGGACAGGGAAGAGGCTACACCTTC	CASTRGQGRGYTF
TRBV7-2	TRBJ1-2	NA	TRBD1	TGTGCCAGCAGCTCACAGGGACAGGGGAACTATGGCTACACCTTC	CASSSQGQGNYGYTF
TRBV6-2/TRBV6-3	TRBJ1-5	NA	NA	TGTGCCAGCAGTCCCTGGAGAAATCAGCCCCAGCATTTT	CASSPWRNQPQHF
TRBV10-3	TRBJ1-5	NA	NA	TGTGCCATCAGTGAGGGGGGGAATCAGCCCCAGCATTTT	CAISEGGNQPQHF
TRBV5-1	TRBJ1-4	NA	NA	TGCGCCAGCAGCCGGGACACCCCTAATGAAAAACTGTTTTTT	CASSRDTPNEKLFF
TRBV7-2	TRBJ1-1	NA	NA	TGTGCCAGCAGCTTCTCAGGATCCACTGAAGCTTTCTTT	CASSFSGSTEAFF
TRBV7-2	TRBJ1-5	NA	NA	TGTGCCAGCAGCTCTACCAATCAGCCCCAGCATTTT	CASSSTNQPQHF
TRBV7-2	TRBJ2-7	NA	TRBD1	TGTGCCAGCAGCTCCCGGACAGGGAACTACGAGCAGTACTTC	CASSSRTGNYEQYF
TRBV27	TRBJ2-7	NA	TRBD1	TGTGCCAGCAGTTCCAAGGGGGCTCTCTACGAGCAGTACTTC	CASSSKGALYEQYF
TRBV29-1	TRBJ1-1	NA	NA	TGCAGCGTTGAAGGGACAACCACTGAAGCTTTCTTT	CSVEGTTTEAFF
TRBV6-2/TRBV6-3	TRBJ2-7	once	NA	TGTGCCAGCAGTCAGGGTCGATCAACCTACGAGCAGTACTTC	CASSQGRSTYEQYF
TRBV5-1	TRBJ1-2	NA	TRBD1	TGCGCCAGCAGCTTTTTACAGGGGGCACAAGGCTACACCTTC	CASSFLQGAQGYTF
TRBV28	TRBJ1-5	NA	NA	TGTGCCAGCAGGTCAAGCAATCAGCCCCAGCATTTT	CASRSSNQPQHF
TRBV19	TRBJ2-1	NA	TRBD2	TGTGCCAGTAGTCTCTTGAGAGGGACTAGCGGGATGAGCTCCTACAATGAGCAGTTCTTC	CASSLLRGTSGMSSYNEQFF
TRBV28	TRBJ1-1	NA	TRBD1	TGTGCCAGCGGGTTCCAGGGGGCGGGCACTGAAGCTTTCTTT	CASGFQGAGTEAFF